The 3 T cell receptor beta chains presented below share a single source sample, sequenced in a study of control samples from healthy donors and cancer patients. Using immunoSEQ multiplex PCR, the repertoire was profiled, and TCRdb retains in-frame clones only, with some absent. Among about 170,000 clones listed, around 90% were seen once. Sequencing was performed on blood. The source of these receptors is a woman between 25 and 40 years old in good health.

V gene TRBV5-6 combines with J gene TRBJ1-1; 9 nucleotides match TRBD1. The CDR3 runs to 15 residues. Germline V CDR1 and CDR2: SGHDT, YYEEEE. With V trimmed by 6 bases and J by 0 bases, 6 bases remained unmatched. This CDR3 reads CASNQDRGMNTEAFF. DNA of the CDR3: TGTGCCAGCAACCAAGACAGGGGGATGAACACTGAAGCTTTCTTT.

V and J are TRBV2 and TRBJ2-7; TRBD1 is a possible D gene (6 bases). The germline gives CDR1 SNHLY, CDR2 FYNNEI. CDR3 length: 12 residues. The V end was cut by 7 bases, the J end by 4 bases, with 11 bases between. The DNA for the CDR3 is TGTGCCAGCACCATGGACAGATACGAGCAGTACTTC. Amino acids: CASTMDRYEQYF.

The chain carries TRBV28 and TRBJ2-7; weak D call: TRBD1 (8 bases). CDR1 MDHEN and CDR2 SYDVKM come from the germline V gene. The ends were cut back, 4 bases at V and 5 bases at J, with 24 bases in the middle. The CDR3 is made up of 17 amino acids. CDR3 sequence: CASSSGQGGGVQDEQYF. CDR3 coding DNA: TGTGCCAGCAGTTCCGGACAGGGAGGGGGCGTTCAGGACGAGCAGTACTTC.